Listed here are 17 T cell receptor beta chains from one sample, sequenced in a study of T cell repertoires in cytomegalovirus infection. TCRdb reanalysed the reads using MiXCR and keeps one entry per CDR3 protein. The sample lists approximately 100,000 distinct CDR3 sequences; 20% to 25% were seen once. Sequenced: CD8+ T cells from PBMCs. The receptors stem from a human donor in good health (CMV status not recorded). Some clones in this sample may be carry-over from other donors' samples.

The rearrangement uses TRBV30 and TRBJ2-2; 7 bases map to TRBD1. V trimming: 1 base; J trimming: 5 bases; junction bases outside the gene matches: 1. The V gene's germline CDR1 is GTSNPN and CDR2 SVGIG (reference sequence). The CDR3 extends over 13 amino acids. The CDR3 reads CAWSATGTGELFF. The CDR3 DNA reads TGTGCCTGGAGTGCGACAGGGACCGGGGAGCTGTTTTTT. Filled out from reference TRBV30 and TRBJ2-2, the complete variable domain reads SQTIHQWPATLVQPVGSPLSLECTVEGTSNPNLYWYRQAAGRGLQLLFYSVGIGQISSEVPQNLSASRPQDRQFILSSKKLLLSDSGFYLCAWSATGTGELFFGEGSRLTVL.

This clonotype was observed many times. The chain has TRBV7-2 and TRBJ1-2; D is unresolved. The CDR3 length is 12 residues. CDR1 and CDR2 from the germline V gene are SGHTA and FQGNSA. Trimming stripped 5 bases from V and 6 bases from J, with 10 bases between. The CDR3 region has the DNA TGTGCCAGCAGCACTTCGCGGGATGGCTACACCTTC. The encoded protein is CASSTSRDGYTF.

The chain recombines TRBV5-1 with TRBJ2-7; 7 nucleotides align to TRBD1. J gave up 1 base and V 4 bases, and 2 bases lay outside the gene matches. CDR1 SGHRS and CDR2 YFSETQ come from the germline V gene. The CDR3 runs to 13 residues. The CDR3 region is CASSMGQSYEQYF. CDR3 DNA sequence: TGCGCCAGCAGCATGGGACAGTCCTACGAGCAGTACTTC.

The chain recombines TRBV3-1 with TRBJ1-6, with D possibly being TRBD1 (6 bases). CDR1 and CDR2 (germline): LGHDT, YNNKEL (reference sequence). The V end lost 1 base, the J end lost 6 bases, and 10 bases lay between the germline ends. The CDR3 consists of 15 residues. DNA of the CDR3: TGTGCCAGCAGCCAAGGTCAGGGGAGTAATTCACCCCTCCACTTT. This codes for CASSQGQGSNSPLHF.

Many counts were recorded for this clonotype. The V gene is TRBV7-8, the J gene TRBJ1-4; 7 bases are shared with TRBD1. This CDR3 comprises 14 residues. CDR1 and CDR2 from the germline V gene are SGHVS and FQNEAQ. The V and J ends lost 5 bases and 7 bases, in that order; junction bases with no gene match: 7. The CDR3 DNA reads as TGTGCCAGCAGCCTGACAGGGAGCACTGAAAAACTGTTTTTT. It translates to CASSLTGSTEKLFF.

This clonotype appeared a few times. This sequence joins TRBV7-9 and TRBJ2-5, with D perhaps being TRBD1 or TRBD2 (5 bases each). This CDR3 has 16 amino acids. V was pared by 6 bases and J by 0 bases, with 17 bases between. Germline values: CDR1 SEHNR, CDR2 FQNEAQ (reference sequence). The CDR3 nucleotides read TGTGCCAGCAGGCGTTCCGGGACGGAAAACCAAGAGACCCAGTACTTC. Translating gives CASRRSGTENQETQYF.

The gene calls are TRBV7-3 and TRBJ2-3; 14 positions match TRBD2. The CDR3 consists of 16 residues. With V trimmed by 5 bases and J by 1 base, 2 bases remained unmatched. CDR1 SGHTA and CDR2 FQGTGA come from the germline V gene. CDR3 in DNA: TGTGCCAGCAGCGAGACTAGCGGGGGGGGCACAGATACGCAGTATTTT. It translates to CASSETSGGGTDTQYF.

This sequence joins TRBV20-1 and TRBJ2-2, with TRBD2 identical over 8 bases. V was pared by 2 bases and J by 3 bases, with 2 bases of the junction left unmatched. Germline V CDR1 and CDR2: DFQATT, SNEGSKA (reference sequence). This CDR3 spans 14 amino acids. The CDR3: CSARREGDTGELFF. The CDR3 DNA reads TGCAGTGCTAGACGGGAGGGCGACACCGGGGAGCTGTTTTTT.

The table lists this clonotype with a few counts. The CDR3 here is CSVVWGTEAFF. In DNA, the CDR3 is TGCAGCGTTGTTTGGGGCACTGAAGCTTTCTTT. The rearrangement uses TRBV29-1 and TRBJ1-1; the D is unclear. V dropped 4 bases and J dropped 4 bases, with 7 bases sitting between them. The CDR3 runs 11 residues. Germline CDR1 and CDR2: SQVTM and ANQGSEA. The entire variable domain, with the rest obtained from reference TRBV29-1 and TRBJ1-1, is as follows: SAVISQKPSRDICQRGTSLTIQCQVDSQVTMMFWYRQQPGQSLTLIATANQGSEATYESGFVIDKFPISRPNLTFSTLTVSNMSPEDSSIYLCSVVWGTEAFFGQGTRLTVV.

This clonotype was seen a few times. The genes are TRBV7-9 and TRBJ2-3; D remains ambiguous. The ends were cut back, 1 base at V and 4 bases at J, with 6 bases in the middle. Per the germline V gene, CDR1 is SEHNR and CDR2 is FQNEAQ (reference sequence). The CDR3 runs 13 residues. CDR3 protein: CASSLVSADTQYF. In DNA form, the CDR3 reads TGTGCCAGCAGCTTAGTTAGTGCAGATACGCAGTATTTT. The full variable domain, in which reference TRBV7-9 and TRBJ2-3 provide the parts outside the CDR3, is DTGVSQNPRHKITKRGQNVTFRCDPISEHNRLYWYRQTLGQGPEFLTYFQNEAQLEKSRLLSDRFSAERPKGSFSTLEIQRTEQGDSAMYLCASSLVSADTQYFGPGTRLTVL.

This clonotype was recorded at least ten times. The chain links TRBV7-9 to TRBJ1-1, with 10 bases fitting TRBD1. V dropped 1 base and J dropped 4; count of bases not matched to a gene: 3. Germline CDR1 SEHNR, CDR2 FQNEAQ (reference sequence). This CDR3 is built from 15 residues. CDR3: CASSLGRTGGTEAFF. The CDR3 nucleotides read TGTGCCAGCAGCTTAGGAAGGACAGGGGGCACTGAAGCTTTCTTT.

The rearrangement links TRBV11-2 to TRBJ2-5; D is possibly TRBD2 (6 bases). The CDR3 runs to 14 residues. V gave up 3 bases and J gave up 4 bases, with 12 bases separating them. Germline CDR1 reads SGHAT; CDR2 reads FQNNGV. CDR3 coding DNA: TGTGCCAGCAGCTTGGGACTCGACCCAGAGACCCAGTACTTC. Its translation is CASSLGLDPETQYF.

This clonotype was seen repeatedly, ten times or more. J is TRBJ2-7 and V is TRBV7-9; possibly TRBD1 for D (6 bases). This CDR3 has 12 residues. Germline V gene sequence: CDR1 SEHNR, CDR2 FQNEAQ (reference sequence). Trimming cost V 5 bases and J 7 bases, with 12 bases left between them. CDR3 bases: TGTGCCAGCAGCACGGACAGCCTGGAGCAGTACTTC. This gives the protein CASSTDSLEQYF.

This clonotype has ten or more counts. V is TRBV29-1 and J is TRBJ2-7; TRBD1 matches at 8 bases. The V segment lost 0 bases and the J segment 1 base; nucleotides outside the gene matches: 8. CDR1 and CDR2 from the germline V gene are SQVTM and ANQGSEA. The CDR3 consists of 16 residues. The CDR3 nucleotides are TGCAGCGTTGAAGATCCAGGACAGGGAAAGTCCTACGAGCAGTACTTC. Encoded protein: CSVEDPGQGKSYEQYF.

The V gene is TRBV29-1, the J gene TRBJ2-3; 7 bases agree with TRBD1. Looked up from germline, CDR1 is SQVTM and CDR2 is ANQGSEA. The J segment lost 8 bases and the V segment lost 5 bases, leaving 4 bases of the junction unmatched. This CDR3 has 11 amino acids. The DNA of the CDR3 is TGCAGCGTTTTTGGACAGGCTACGCAGTATTTT. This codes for CSVFGQATQYF.

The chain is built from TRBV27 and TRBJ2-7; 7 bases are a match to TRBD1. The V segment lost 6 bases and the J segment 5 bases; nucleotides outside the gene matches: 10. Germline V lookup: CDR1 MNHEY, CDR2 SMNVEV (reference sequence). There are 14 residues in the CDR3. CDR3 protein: CASSFLGGQNEQYF. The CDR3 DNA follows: TGTGCCAGCAGCTTTTTAGGGGGACAGAACGAGCAGTACTTC.

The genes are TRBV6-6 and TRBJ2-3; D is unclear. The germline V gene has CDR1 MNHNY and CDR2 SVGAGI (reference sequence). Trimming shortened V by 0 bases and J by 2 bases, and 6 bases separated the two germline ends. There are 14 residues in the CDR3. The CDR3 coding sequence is TGTGCCAGCAGTTACTCGACGGACACAGATACGCAGTATTTT. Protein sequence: CASSYSTDTDTQYF.